These 28 T cell receptor beta chains were sequenced from one sample in a study of shared clonotypes between healthy human individuals. The repertoire was sequenced with immunoSEQ multiplex PCR; TCRdb's copy has only in-frame clones and lacks some. The sample lists around 200,000 clones, over 80% occurring once. Source material: naive CD4+ T cells sorted from blood. This sample's subset: CD45RA+ positively selected. The origin of the receptors is a woman aged 30 to 39 in good health.

The chain employs TRBV7-2 and TRBJ2-7; no clear D. The CDR3 covers 18 residues. V lost 0 bases to trimming and J lost 3 bases, with 21 bases between them. The germline gives CDR1 SGHTA, CDR2 FQGNSA. The CDR3 region has the DNA TGTGCCAGCAGCTTAGCCCCCCGGAGACTCAAACTCCTCTACGAGCAGTACTTC. It is translated as CASSLAPRRLKLLYEQYF.

CDR3 nucleotides: TGTGCCAGCAGCTTAGTATGGGGTATGAACACTGAAGCTTTCTTT. Protein: CASSLVWGMNTEAFF. V and J are TRBV7-9 and TRBJ1-1, with D uncertain. The CDR3 is made up of 15 amino acids. The V end lost 1 base, the J end lost 0 bases, and 9 bases lay between the germline ends. Germline lookup yields CDR1 SEHNR and CDR2 FQNEAQ (reference sequence).

This clone has only a few counts. The gene calls are TRBV18 and TRBJ2-7; possible D gene TRBD1, 5 bases. Trimming took 4 bases from V and 3 from J, leaving 19 bases between them. Germline V gene data show CDR1 as KGHSH and CDR2 as LQKENI. The CDR3 consists of 16 residues. The CDR3 region has the DNA TGTGCCAGCTCACTACAGTCCAGGGCAGGACGCTACGAGCAGTACTTC. It specifies CASSLQSRAGRYEQYF.

V and J are TRBV29-1 and TRBJ2-1; 7 positions agree with TRBD2. Trimming removed 4 bases from V and 3 bases from J; junction bases left unmatched: 6. The CDR3 has 14 residues. Germline lookup yields CDR1 SQVTM and CDR2 ANQGSEA. CDR3 loop: CSVGWLAVYNEQFF. In nucleotides, the CDR3 is TGCAGCGTTGGTTGGCTAGCGGTCTACAATGAGCAGTTCTTC.

V usage is TRBV7-8 and J usage is TRBJ2-3, with a possible D match to TRBD2 (5 bases). The V and J ends lost 2 bases and 11 bases respectively, with 11 bases between them. The CDR3 is made up of 12 amino acids. Germline-derived CDR1 and CDR2 are SGHVS and FQNEAQ. CDR3 sequence (DNA): TGTGCCAGCAGCTTACTCCGGGAAATGCAGTATTTT. Translating it yields CASSLLREMQYF.

The genes are TRBV5-1 and TRBJ2-7; D unclear. The CDR3 is 14 amino acids. Trimming removed 3 bases at V and 3 bases at J, with 13 bases between. Germline V gives CDR1 SGHRS, CDR2 YFSETQ. This chain's CDR3 is CASSSYKSGYEQYF. Written as DNA, the CDR3 is TGCGCCAGCAGCTCCTACAAGTCGGGCTACGAGCAGTACTTC.

The rearrangement uses TRBV28 and TRBJ1-5; D perhaps matches TRBD1 (5 bases). The CDR3 consists of 17 residues. Trimming stripped 8 bases from V and 1 base from J, with 21 bases between. Germline CDR1 MDHEN, CDR2 SYDVKM. The CDR3 nucleotides read TGTGCCAGCCTTCTTCAGGTCGGGGGAGGGAGCAATCAGCCCCAGCATTTT. It is translated as CASLLQVGGGSNQPQHF.

Only a few counts were recorded for this clone. This chain connects TRBV7-4 to TRBJ2-7; D gene ambiguous. Germline loops: CDR1 SGHVT, CDR2 SQSDAQ. This CDR3 is built from 10 residues. V was pared by 1 base and J by 5 bases, with 0 bases between. This chain's CDR3 is CASSLDEQYF. CDR3 DNA: TGTGCCAGCAGCTTAGACGAGCAGTACTTC. The full variable domain, with the rest looked up from reference TRBV7-4 and TRBJ2-7, is GAGVSQSPRYKVAKRGRDVALRCDSISGHVTLYWYRQTLGQGSEVLTYSQSDAQRDKSGRPSGRFSAERPERSVSTLKIQRTEQGDSAVYLCASSLDEQYFGPGTRLTVT.

The chain combines TRBV10-3 with TRBJ2-3; D is unclear. The CDR3 runs to 13 residues. Germline V gene sequence: CDR1 ENHRY, CDR2 SYGVKD. Trimming took off 2 bases at V and 0 bases at J, with 3 bases between the two ends. The CDR3, as DNA: TGTGCCATCAGTGAGGGCAGCACAGATACGCAGTATTTT. Its protein product is CAISEGSTDTQYF.

The CDR3 DNA reads TGTGCCATCAGTGAGGCCTTCGAGGGGACAGGGCACTACGAGCAGTACTTC. Translating gives CAISEAFEGTGHYEQYF. The chain has TRBV10-3 and TRBJ2-7, with 9 positions matching TRBD1. The CDR3 contains 17 residues. Germline lookup yields CDR1 ENHRY and CDR2 SYGVKD. Losses at the gene ends were 2 bases for V and 3 bases for J; bases not matched to a gene: 11.

This clone occurred a few times. This rearrangement joins TRBV30 to TRBJ1-3; no clear D gene. Trimming cost V 3 bases and J 0 bases, with 9 bases left between them. The V gene's germline CDR1 is GTSNPN and CDR2 SVGIG (reference sequence). The CDR3 extends over 14 amino acids. The DNA for the CDR3 is TGTGCCTGGAGCCGGCTCCGCTCTGGAAACACCATATATTTT. Its translation: CAWSRLRSGNTIYF.

This chain links TRBV7-2 with TRBJ2-1; D not certain. The V gene's germline CDR1 is SGHTA and CDR2 FQGNSA. V gave up 1 base and J gave up 8 bases, with 9 bases separating them. This CDR3 region has 13 residues. CDR3 loop: CASSLDQRYEQFF. The CDR3 region has the DNA TGTGCCAGCAGCTTAGATCAGCGCTATGAGCAGTTCTTC.

The rearrangement links TRBV5-1 to TRBJ1-1, with a possible D match to TRBD1 (5 bases). This CDR3 contains 16 residues. Germline assignment: CDR1 SGHRS and CDR2 YFSETQ. Between the trimmed V and J ends, which lost 5 bases and 0 bases, there was a span of 17 bases. The DNA of the CDR3 is TGCGCCAGCAGACGGGACGGAGGAAAACTGAACACTGAAGCTTTCTTT. Translation: CASRRDGGKLNTEAFF. The entire variable domain, with the rest obtained from reference TRBV5-1 and TRBJ1-1, is as follows: KAGVTQTPRYLIKTRGQQVTLSCSPISGHRSVSWYQQTPGQGLQFLFEYFSETQRNKGNFPGRFSGRQFSNSRSEMNVSTLELGDSALYLCASRRDGGKLNTEAFFGQGTRLTVV.

The CDR3 DNA sequence: TGTGCCAGCACCTCCTATTCGGAAGGGCAGTACTTC. It codes for CASTSYSEGQYF. V and J are TRBV28 and TRBJ2-7; D gene unclear. Trimming removed 7 bases at V and 9 bases at J, with 16 bases between. CDR1 and CDR2 (germline): MDHEN, SYDVKM. The CDR3 totals 12 residues.

The chain carries TRBV7-9 and TRBJ2-5, with D uncertain. This CDR3 region has 14 residues. Trimming took off 1 base at V and 5 bases at J, with 11 bases between the two ends. Germline V gene data show CDR1 as SEHNR and CDR2 as FQNEAQ (reference sequence). The CDR3 sequence is CASSLGSLRETQYF. CDR3 bases: TGTGCCAGCAGCTTAGGGAGTTTAAGGGAGACCCAGTACTTC.

This chain joins TRBV7-6 and TRBJ2-5; perhaps TRBD2 as D (6 bases). The DNA end is a closer match to TRBJ2-7, so the J assignment may be wrong. The CDR3 extends over 13 amino acids. Germline V lookup: CDR1 SGHVS, CDR2 FNYEAQ. The CDR3 nucleotides are TGTGCCAGCAGCTCACTAGCCTCCTACGAGCAGTACTTC. It is translated as CASSSLASYEQYF.

The chain carries TRBV7-8 and TRBJ1-5; TRBD1 is a possible D gene (5 bases). Trimming pared 1 base from V and 2 bases from J, leaving 15 bases between. The germline gives CDR1 SGHVS, CDR2 FQNEAQ. The CDR3 consists of 17 residues. CDR3 in DNA: TGTGCCAGCAGCTTAGTCGTATCAGGGTGGGGCAATCAGCCCCAGCATTTT. Its translation: CASSLVVSGWGNQPQHF.

The chain uses TRBV10-3 and TRBJ1-4, with a weak D call TRBD1 (6 bases). The germline V and J ends were trimmed by 5 bases and 4 bases, with 17 bases remaining between them. Germline CDR1 is ENHRY and CDR2 is SYGVKD. This CDR3 contains 16 residues. The CDR3 loop is CAISKGGAQGNEKLFF. The CDR3, as DNA: TGTGCCATCAGTAAAGGGGGGGCGCAGGGTAATGAAAAACTGTTTTTT.

This clone was recorded only once. The rearrangement links TRBV5-4 to TRBJ1-1; D ambiguous. The germline CDR1 and CDR2 sequences are SGHNT and YYREEE (reference sequence). The CDR3 consists of 13 residues. V lost 0 bases, J lost 4 bases, and 7 bases lay in between. The CDR3 DNA follows: TGTGCCAGCAGCTTGGTGGAAGGCACTGAAGCTTTCTTT. Its translation is CASSLVEGTEAFF.

This clone was observed a single time. The chain is built from TRBV27 and TRBJ1-3; D is ambiguous. Germline assignment: CDR1 MNHEY and CDR2 SMNVEV (reference sequence). V lost 4 bases and J lost 0, with 10 bases in between. The length of the CDR3 is 15 residues. CDR3: CASSSGVASGNTIYF. The CDR3 region has the DNA TGTGCCAGCAGTTCCGGAGTAGCCTCTGGAAACACCATATATTTT.

This clone was observed a handful of times. The chain combines TRBV18 with TRBJ2-7; D not resolved. V was clipped by 2 bases and J by 5 bases, with 10 bases between them. The length of the CDR3 is 13 residues. Germline lookup yields CDR1 KGHSH and CDR2 LQKENI. Written as DNA, the CDR3 is TGTGCCAGCTCACCAACGAGGCTTGACGAGCAGTACTTC. Protein: CASSPTRLDEQYF.

This clone was seen a single time. The chain combines TRBV6-4 with TRBJ2-1; D gene unclear. V lost 2 bases, J lost 3 bases, and 11 bases lay in between. The germline gives CDR1 MRHNA, CDR2 SNTAGT. This CDR3 has 15 residues. CDR3: CASSDQRNNYNEQFF. The CDR3 nucleotides read TGTGCCAGCAGTGACCAGCGAAATAACTACAATGAGCAGTTCTTC.

This clone was detected once. The chain uses TRBV19 and TRBJ2-1; 8 positions match TRBD2. The CDR3 has 17 residues. The V gene's germline CDR1 is LNHDA and CDR2 SQIVND (reference sequence). After removal of 4 bases from V and 5 bases from J, the junction contained 13 bases not matched to a gene. The CDR3 protein is CASSTTGGARWDNEQFF. Here the CDR3 DNA reads TGTGCCAGTAGTACTACCGGGGGGGCACGATGGGACAATGAGCAGTTCTTC.

This chain uses TRBV5-1 with TRBJ2-5; no firm D call. There are 12 residues in the CDR3. The germline gives CDR1 SGHRS, CDR2 YFSETQ. The V gene lost 2 bases and the J gene lost 1 base, with 3 bases spanning the gap. CDR3 amino acids: CASSFSQETQYF. For the CDR3, the DNA is TGCGCCAGCAGCTTTAGCCAAGAGACCCAGTACTTC.

The rearrangement uses TRBV18 and TRBJ2-7; D is uncertain. The V and J ends lost 3 bases and 1 base respectively, with 10 bases between them. The CDR3 has 14 amino acids. Germline values: CDR1 KGHSH, CDR2 LQKENI. The CDR3 nucleotides are TGTGCCAGCTCACCCGACTCGCGATCCTACGAGCAGTACTTC. Its protein is CASSPDSRSYEQYF. The full variable domain, its missing parts supplied by reference TRBV18 and TRBJ2-7, is NAGVMQNPRHLVRRRGQEARLRCSPMKGHSHVYWYRQLPEEGLKFMVYLQKENIIDESGMPKERFSAEFPKEGPSILRIQQVVRGDSAAYFCASSPDSRSYEQYFGPGTRLTVT.

This rearrangement joins TRBV27 to TRBJ1-1; the D gene is possibly TRBD1 (6 bases). Trimming removed 4 bases at V and 5 bases at J, with 11 bases between. The CDR3 runs 13 residues. CDR1 and CDR2 (germline): MNHEY, SMNVEV (reference sequence). The CDR3: CASSWSGATEAFF. In DNA form, the CDR3 reads TGTGCCAGCAGTTGGTCGGGGGCTACTGAAGCTTTCTTT.

The chain recombines TRBV5-6 with TRBJ2-5; 7 bases map to TRBD2. The tail of the sequence fits TRBJ2-7 better, so the J call may be wrong. CDR3 length: 16 residues. Germline lookup yields CDR1 SGHDT and CDR2 YYEEEE. DNA for the CDR3: TGTGCCAGCAGCCCCCTTCCGGGGGGACCCTCCTACGAGCAGTACTTC. Translating it yields CASSPLPGGPSYEQYF.

This clone was seen only once. V and J are TRBV19 and TRBJ1-6; TRBD1 matches at 12 bases. This CDR3 has 16 amino acids. Unmatched junction bases numbered 6, after V lost 2 bases and J lost 10 bases. CDR1 and CDR2 (germline): LNHDA, SQIVND (reference sequence). CDR3 in amino acids: CASSISAGQGASPLHF. The CDR3 DNA follows: TGTGCCAGTAGTATATCGGCGGGACAGGGGGCCTCACCCCTCCACTTT.